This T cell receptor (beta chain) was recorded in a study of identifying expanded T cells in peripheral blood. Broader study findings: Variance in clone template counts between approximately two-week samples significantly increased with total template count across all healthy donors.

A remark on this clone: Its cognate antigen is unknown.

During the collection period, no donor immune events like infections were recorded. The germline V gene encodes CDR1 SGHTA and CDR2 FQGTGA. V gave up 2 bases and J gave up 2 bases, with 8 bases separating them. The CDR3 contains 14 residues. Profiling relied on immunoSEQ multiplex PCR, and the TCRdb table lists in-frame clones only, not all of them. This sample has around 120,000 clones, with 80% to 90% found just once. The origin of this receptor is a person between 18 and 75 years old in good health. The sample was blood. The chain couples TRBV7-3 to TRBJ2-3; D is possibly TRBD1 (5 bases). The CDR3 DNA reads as TGTGCCAGCAGCTTAGACAGCCACACAGATACGCAGTATTTT. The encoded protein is CASSLDSHTDTQYF.